This T cell receptor beta chain appears in the sequencing data of a study of T-cell memory formation after mild COVID-19. About the research overall: TCR clusters were mostly donor specific. Study results and limitations: CD4+ contracting clones lay mainly in CM and EM, CD8+ ones in EMRA.

In TCRdb, the 5' RACE reads were re-called with MiXCR into one record per CDR3 protein. The data show about 60,000 distinct CDR3 sequences, 10% to 15% seen once. This CDR3 is 14 amino acids long. Trimming removed 3 bases from V and 0 bases from J, with 6 bases in between. This clonotype came up a few times. Its specificity is not known. The sequencing sample was made of PBMCs or a T cell subset sorted from them (not recorded which). The J gene is TRBJ1-3, the V gene TRBV12-3 or TRBV12-4; D ambiguous. The receptor was derived from a man aged 18-30 years who had mild COVID-19 (a few samples of this study predate the infection). Cell type and time point are not known. CDR3 loop: CASSLVNSGNTIYF. As DNA, the CDR3 is TGTGCCAGCAGTTTGGTGAACTCTGGAAACACCATATATTTT.